A selection of T cell receptor beta chains follows, all from one sample in a study of OX40 agonist ivuxolimab in advanced cancers. Generated by immunoSEQ multiplex PCR, the TCRdb table keeps only in-frame clones and is missing some. The sample lists around 64,000 clones; 80% were seen once. This material consisted of CD4+ or CD8+ T cells sorted from blood, taken in a trial of the OX40 agonist ivuxolimab. The receptors stem from an adult with an advanced solid tumor such as melanoma, head and neck, liver or kidney cancer. The CDR3 runs from the conserved cysteine through the conserved F or W.

V gene	J gene	CDR3 protein
TRBV19	TRBJ1-1	CASSAHRGNTEAFF
TRBV5-6	TRBJ1-2	CASSRPRGGRNYGYTF
TRBV30	TRBJ1-5	CAWSVGGKDQPQHF
TRBV7-6	TRBJ2-7	CASSSPRGNSYEQYF
TRBV27	TRBJ1-1	CASSVLGRTTEAFF
TRBV2	TRBJ1-4	CASSGFNRGRGEKLFF
TRBV18	TRBJ2-7	CASSRSFNDYEQYF
TRBV10-3	TRBJ1-2	CAITRSRENYGYTF
TRBV18	TRBJ1-6	CASSQDRVPSPLHF
TRBV7-9	TRBJ1-2	CASSFPSTGLNYGYTF
TRBV4-2	TRBJ2-3	CASSPPSDTQYF
TRBV6-1	TRBJ1-3	CASLTGTGNTIYF
TRBV19	TRBJ1-2	CASSTQRQYGYTF
TRBV5-1	TRBJ2-7	CASSWPVRTGNAYEQYF
TRBV5-6	TRBJ2-3	CASSRPTDTQYF
TRBV6-1	TRBJ1-6	CASNEGRNSPLHF
TRBV5-1	TRBJ1-2	CASSFNTVMGGYTF
TRBV7-6	TRBJ1-4	CASSLSEDRDEKLFF
TRBV6-5	TRBJ1-5	CASSSTTGGNQPQHF
TRBV7-9	TRBJ1-1	CASSTQLGNTEAFF
TRBV18	TRBJ1-2	CASSPRTGDSYGYTF